The 15 T cell receptor beta chains below all came from one sample that was sequenced in a study of cytomegalovirus exposure and HLA in healthy donors. TCRdb keeps only in-frame clones here, not all; method: immunoSEQ multiplex PCR. The sample includes 250,000 to 400,000 clones, approximately 91% seen only once; the top ten take over 0.9%. Sequencing input: PBMCs. Receptors were obtained from a man aged 30 to 45 in good health and CMV-seronegative.

This clone was seen only once. V gene TRBV7-9 combines with J gene TRBJ2-7, with TRBD1 matching over 7 bases. This CDR3 has 16 amino acids. CDR1 is SEHNR and CDR2 is FQNEAQ in the germline V gene (reference sequence). The V segment lost 3 bases and the J segment 2 bases; nucleotides outside the gene matches: 10. The CDR3 DNA reads as TGTGCCAGCAGCTTGGGGGAAGGACAGGCACCCTACGAGCAGTACTTC. It yields the protein CASSLGEGQAPYEQYF.

The chain carries TRBV7-9 and TRBJ2-1; 8 bases are a match to TRBD2. Trimming took 2 bases from V and 4 from J; bases not matched to a gene: 4. CDR1 and CDR2 from the germline V gene are SEHNR and FQNEAQ (reference sequence). CDR3 length equals 15 residues. CDR3 bases: TGTGCCAGCAGCTTACGGGCGGGGGGATACAATGAGCAGTTCTTC. Translating it yields CASSLRAGGYNEQFF.

The V call is TRBV4-3, the J call TRBJ2-7; 9 nucleotides agree with TRBD1. The V and J ends lost 0 bases and 4 bases, in that order; junction bases with no gene match: 4. This CDR3 comprises 15 residues. Germline-derived CDR1 and CDR2 are LGHNA and YSLEER. The CDR3 loop reads CASSQDNRGRYEQYF. The CDR3 nucleotides read TGCGCCAGCAGCCAAGATAACAGGGGGCGTTACGAGCAGTACTTC.

The V gene is TRBV19, the J gene TRBJ1-2; tentatively, D is TRBD1 (6 bases). This CDR3 is 14 amino acids long. The germline CDR1 and CDR2 sequences are LNHDA and SQIVND (reference sequence). Trimming shortened V by 3 bases and J by 7 bases, and 15 bases separated the two germline ends. This CDR3 is CASSMSGARSGYTF. Written as DNA, the CDR3 is TGTGCCAGTAGTATGTCAGGGGCTCGAAGTGGCTACACCTTC.

J is TRBJ2-7 and V is TRBV29-1, with D hard to call. The CDR3 is 11 residues long. Deletions cut 4 bases from V and 2 bases from J, with 6 bases between. Germline CDR1 and CDR2: SQVTM and ANQGSEA. The CDR3 nucleotides read TGCAGCGTTGTTACGGCCTACGAGCAGTACTTC. As protein: CSVVTAYEQYF.

The chain has TRBV6-6 and TRBJ2-7; no definite D call. The V end was cut by 1 base, the J end by 5 bases, with 6 bases between. From germline, CDR1 is MNHNY and CDR2 SVGAGI (reference sequence). The CDR3 spans 12 residues. CDR3 nucleotides: TGTGCCAGCAGTTACTTCAGGAACGAGCAGTACTTC. Amino acids: CASSYFRNEQYF.

The chain couples TRBV18 to TRBJ2-1; the D gene is possibly TRBD1 (5 bases). V dropped 4 bases and J dropped 3 bases, with 16 bases sitting between them. CDR1 is KGHSH, CDR2 LQKENI, per germline. CDR3 length: 16 amino acids. The CDR3 DNA sequence: TGTGCCAGCTCACAGCAGGGTCTACCTTACTACAATGAGCAGTTCTTC. This sequence encodes CASSQQGLPYYNEQFF.

Here the CDR3 reads CASSVRESTGLQGNTIYF. Written as DNA, the CDR3 is TGTGCCAGCAGCGTGAGGGAGTCGACAGGGCTACAGGGAAACACCATATATTTT. The chain carries TRBV9 and TRBJ1-3, with 7 positions matching TRBD1. Per the germline V gene, CDR1 is SGDLS and CDR2 is YYNGEE. V was pared by 2 bases and J by 4 bases, with 15 bases of the junction left unmatched. The CDR3 covers 18 residues.

The chain uses TRBV6-4 and TRBJ2-3, with TRBD1 as a possible D gene (6 bases). The CDR3 loop spans 13 amino acids. The V gene's germline CDR1 is MRHNA and CDR2 SNTAGT. Trimming shortened V by 6 bases and J by 0 bases, and 7 bases separated the two germline ends. The CDR3 DNA reads as TGTGCCAGCAGGGGGGCCAGCACAGATACGCAGTATTTT. Its translation: CASRGASTDTQYF.

J is TRBJ1-5 and V is TRBV19, with 9 bases identical to TRBD1. V gave up 5 bases and J gave up 4 bases; unmatched junction bases: 9. The CDR3 contains 16 residues. Germline values: CDR1 LNHDA, CDR2 SQIVND (reference sequence). The DNA for the CDR3 is TGTGCCAGTAGTCAGCCGAGACAGGGGGTTAATCAGCCCCAGCATTTT. It encodes CASSQPRQGVNQPQHF. Variable domain in full (rest from reference TRBV19 and TRBJ1-5): DGGITQSPKYLFRKEGQNVTLSCEQNLNHDAMYWYRQDPGQGLRLIYYSQIVNDFQKGDIAEGYSVSREKKESFPLTVTSAQKNPTAFYLCASSQPRQGVNQPQHFGDGTRLSIL.

This clone was counted a few times. This chain uses TRBV19 with TRBJ1-6; the D gene is possibly TRBD1 (5 bases). With 5 bases removed from V and 6 bases from J, the gap between germline ends came to 20 bases. CDR1 and CDR2 (germline): LNHDA, SQIVND (reference sequence). This CDR3 comprises 17 residues. Here the CDR3 reads CASSPLGGVGGNSPLHF. CDR3 nucleotides: TGTGCCAGTAGTCCACTCGGGGGGGTGGGTGGTAATTCACCCCTCCACTTT.

The gene calls are TRBV5-1 and TRBJ2-2, with 10 bases lining up with TRBD2. In germline, CDR1 is SGHRS, CDR2 YFSETQ. The J segment lost 4 bases and the V segment lost 1 base, leaving 1 base of the junction unmatched. The CDR3 has 15 residues. The DNA for the CDR3 is TGCGCCAGCAGCTTGCGGACTAGCGGCACCGGGGAGCTGTTTTTT. This translates into CASSLRTSGTGELFF.

J is TRBJ2-7 and V is TRBV29-1; D perhaps matches TRBD2 (6 bases). CDR1 is SQVTM and CDR2 is ANQGSEA in the germline V gene. This CDR3 has 12 amino acids. V was shortened by 6 bases and J by 3 bases, with 12 bases between the two germline ends. As DNA, the CDR3 is TGCAGCGTGGCCTCGGGGGTCTACGAGCAGTACTTC. Its protein is CSVASGVYEQYF.

The chain has TRBV7-9 and TRBJ1-5; D is unresolved. The CDR3 sequence is 16 residues long. CDR1 and CDR2 (germline): SEHNR, FQNEAQ (reference sequence). V dropped 5 bases and J dropped 0 bases, with 14 bases sitting between them. CDR3 sequence: CASSPGYLTSNQPQHF. CDR3 DNA: TGTGCCAGCAGCCCCGGGTATTTAACTAGCAATCAGCCCCAGCATTTT.

V gene TRBV9 combines with J gene TRBJ1-2; D ambiguous. Germline V gene data show CDR1 as SGDLS and CDR2 as YYNGEE. Trimming left V 0 bases short and J 6 bases short, with 9 bases between. This CDR3 is built from 13 residues. The CDR3 region has the DNA TGTGCCAGCAGCGTAGGAGGAGTTGATGGCTACACCTTC. Its translation is CASSVGGVDGYTF.